One and the same sample provided the 31 T cell receptor beta chains below, sequenced in a study of technical replicates of blood from several donors. Only in-frame clones appear in the TCRdb table, and some are missing; sequencing was by immunoSEQ multiplex PCR. The data show 76,000 or so clones, approximately 86% seen once. The sample taken for sequencing was PBMCs. The origin of the receptors is a human donor in good health. Some clones in this sample may be carry-over from other donors' samples.

The chain is built from TRBV10-3 and TRBJ1-1; 7 nucleotides line up with TRBD1. Germline V gives CDR1 ENHRY, CDR2 SYGVKD. This CDR3 comprises 14 residues. With V trimmed by 3 bases and J by 4 bases, 5 bases remained unmatched. The CDR3 sequence is CAISEGQGGTEAFF. Written as DNA, the CDR3 is TGTGCCATCAGTGAAGGGCAGGGGGGCACTGAAGCTTTCTTT.

The chain joins TRBV4-3 to TRBJ2-7; 7 bases agree with TRBD2. CDR3 length equals 16 residues. J was trimmed by 0 bases and V by 0 bases; bases with no gene match: 5. Germline V CDR1 and CDR2: LGHNA, YSLEER. The chain's CDR3 is CASSQEWPGGSYEQYF. The CDR3 DNA reads as TGCGCCAGCAGCCAAGAATGGCCGGGGGGCTCCTACGAGCAGTACTTC.

This chain connects TRBV15 to TRBJ2-2, with 7 positions matching TRBD1. In germline, CDR1 is LNHNV, CDR2 YYDKDF (reference sequence). Trimming removed 1 base from V and 0 bases from J; junction bases left unmatched: 2. CDR3 size: 16 residues. The CDR3 sequence is CATSRGQGPNTGELFF. In DNA form, the CDR3 reads TGTGCCACCAGCAGAGGACAGGGACCGAACACCGGGGAGCTGTTTTTT.

The chain joins TRBV13 to TRBJ1-4; 8 nucleotides agree with TRBD1. Germline V gives CDR1 PRHDT, CDR2 FYEKMQ (reference sequence). V dropped 5 bases and J dropped 8; count of bases not matched to a gene: 10. The CDR3 totals 15 residues. CDR3 amino acids: CASSPRNRQGEKLFF. The CDR3 region has the DNA TGTGCCAGCAGCCCTCGTAACCGACAGGGGGAAAAACTGTTTTTT.

The genes are TRBV2 and TRBJ2-7; 10 nucleotides agree with TRBD2. V shed 0 bases, J shed 3 bases, and the junction held 11 bases outside the gene matches. CDR1 and CDR2 from the germline V gene are SNHLY and FYNNEI. This CDR3 is built from 18 residues. CDR3 region: CASSEAEASGSMVYEQYF. CDR3 coding DNA: TGTGCCAGCAGTGAAGCGGAGGCTAGCGGGAGTATGGTCTACGAGCAGTACTTC.

The table lists this clone with a few counts. J is TRBJ2-5 and V is TRBV11-1, with 7 bases identical to TRBD1. J lost 1 base, V lost 4 bases, and 3 bases had no gene match. The CDR3 extends over 14 amino acids. CDR1 and CDR2 from the germline V gene are SGHAT and FQDESV (reference sequence). CDR3 nucleotides: TGTGCCAGCAGCTACGGGACAGCCCAAGAGACCCAGTACTTC. It encodes CASSYGTAQETQYF.

This clone was detected only once. The chain employs TRBV4-2 and TRBJ1-2; D is unclear. CDR1 LGHNA and CDR2 YNFKEQ come from the germline V gene. The V end lost 1 base, the J end lost 2 bases, and 2 bases lay between the germline ends. The CDR3 length is 12 residues. The CDR3 is CASSQANYGYTF. In nucleotides, the CDR3 is TGTGCCAGCAGCCAAGCGAACTATGGCTACACCTTC.

This clone was picked up a small number of times. The sample has other DNA sequences that encode this CDR3 too. The genes are TRBV7-2 and TRBJ1-6, with D hard to call. The V and J ends lost 1 base and 9 bases respectively, with 7 bases between them. There are 13 residues in the CDR3. Per germline, CDR1 SGHTA and CDR2 FQGNSA. CDR3 DNA sequence: TGTGCCAGCAGCTTAGATTCGGGTTCACCCCTCCACTTT. Residues: CASSLDSGSPLHF.

The gene calls are TRBV29-1 and TRBJ2-5, with D possibly matching TRBD1 (6 bases). V lost 4 bases, J lost 2 bases, and 14 bases lay in between. CDR1 is SQVTM, CDR2 ANQGSEA, per germline. The CDR3 loop spans 14 amino acids. CDR3 in amino acids: CSVVVWTVQETQYF. In DNA, the CDR3 is TGCAGCGTTGTAGTGTGGACAGTACAAGAGACCCAGTACTTC.

V and J are TRBV7-9 and TRBJ1-5, with D possibly being TRBD1 (5 bases). The length of the CDR3 is 17 residues. Germline V lookup: CDR1 SEHNR, CDR2 FQNEAQ (reference sequence). V was trimmed by 0 bases and J by 3 bases, leaving 15 bases between them. DNA for the CDR3: TGTGCCAGCAGCTTAGCCCCAGTCGGGGGGTTCAATCAGCCCCAGCATTTT. Protein: CASSLAPVGGFNQPQHF.

CDR3 loop: CASGSRQGYEQYF. In DNA, the CDR3 is TGCGCCAGCGGCTCGCGGCAGGGTTACGAGCAGTACTTC. The chain has TRBV4-1 and TRBJ2-7; TRBD1 might be the D (5 bases). V lost 8 bases to trimming and J lost 4 bases, with 15 bases between them. The germline V gene has CDR1 MGHRA and CDR2 YSYEKL. CDR3 length equals 13 residues.

V and J are TRBV7-7 and TRBJ1-3; the D is unclear. Trimming stripped 5 bases from V and 7 bases from J, with 12 bases between. Germline V CDR1 and CDR2: SSHAT, FNYEAQ (reference sequence). The CDR3 runs to 13 residues. CDR3 DNA: TGTGCCAGCAGCGCTAGAAAAAGGAACACCATATATTTT. This sequence encodes CASSARKRNTIYF.

This clone was recorded once. The chain is built from TRBV5-1 and TRBJ2-7; a possible D gene is TRBD1 (5 bases). The germline V gene encodes CDR1 SGHRS and CDR2 YFSETQ. The V and J ends lost 4 bases and 7 bases respectively, with 15 bases between them. The CDR3 extends over 13 amino acids. The CDR3 protein is CASSPETGREQYF. The CDR3 coding sequence is TGCGCCAGCAGCCCGGAAACAGGCCGGGAGCAGTACTTC.

This CDR3 reads CASSPEARSYEQYF. CDR3 nucleotide sequence: TGTGCCAGTAGTCCAGAGGCTAGGTCCTACGAGCAGTACTTC. The chain joins TRBV19 to TRBJ2-7, with no clear D. The ends were cut back, 5 bases at V and 1 base at J, with 12 bases in the middle. The CDR3 is 14 amino acids. CDR1 is LNHDA, CDR2 SQIVND, per germline (reference sequence).

The chain employs TRBV7-2 and TRBJ1-2; a possible D gene is TRBD1 (6 bases). Per germline, CDR1 SGHTA and CDR2 FQGNSA. V lost 5 bases, J lost 1 base, and 8 bases lay in between. The CDR3 has 13 amino acids. In DNA, the CDR3 is TGTGCCAGCAGCCGGGACATTAACTATGGCTACACCTTC. Protein sequence: CASSRDINYGYTF. The full variable domain, with the rest looked up from reference TRBV7-2 and TRBJ1-2, is GAGVSQSPSNKVTEKGKDVELRCDPISGHTALYWYRQSLGQGLEFLIYFQGNSAPDKSGLPSDRFSAERTGGSVSTLTIQRTQQEDSAVYLCASSRDINYGYTFGSGTRLTVV.

The chain couples TRBV7-9 to TRBJ2-3; weak D call: TRBD1 (5 bases). With 5 bases removed from V and 2 bases from J, the gap between germline ends came to 11 bases. Germline-derived CDR1 and CDR2 are SEHNR and FQNEAQ (reference sequence). This CDR3 region has 14 residues. The CDR3 nucleotides are TGTGCCAGCAGCAGAGACAGTACCACAGATACGCAGTATTTT. It translates to CASSRDSTTDTQYF.

CDR3 protein: CASGQGHEQYF. CDR3 DNA sequence: TGTGCCAGCGGACAGGGGCACGAGCAGTACTTC. This chain joins TRBV19 and TRBJ2-7, with TRBD1 identical over 9 bases. CDR1 and CDR2 from the germline V gene are LNHDA and SQIVND (reference sequence). The trim removed 9 bases at V and 5 bases at J, leaving 2 bases unmatched. This CDR3 region has 11 residues.

The chain uses TRBV11-2 and TRBJ2-7, with TRBD1 matching over 8 bases. Trimming took 3 bases from V and 10 from J; bases not matched to a gene: 5. Germline V gene data show CDR1 as SGHAT and CDR2 as FQNNGV. The CDR3 sequence is 12 residues long. As DNA, the CDR3 is TGTGCCAGCAGCTTGGACAGGGAAGAACAGTACTTC. Residues: CASSLDREEQYF.

The V gene is TRBV5-4, the J gene TRBJ1-2, with D maybe TRBD1 (6 bases). This CDR3 is 15 amino acids long. Germline V CDR1 and CDR2: SGHNT, YYREEE (reference sequence). The ends were cut back, 4 bases at V and 5 bases at J, with 18 bases in the middle. The CDR3: CASSNQQGSIYGYTF. DNA of the CDR3: TGTGCCAGCAGCAACCAACAGGGCTCGATATATGGCTACACCTTC.

This rearrangement joins TRBV5-1 to TRBJ1-3, with unresolved D. The CDR3 is 13 residues long. V was cut by 5 bases and J by 2 bases, with 8 bases left in between. Germline lookup yields CDR1 SGHRS and CDR2 YFSETQ. The CDR3 reads CASRPNTGNTIYF. For the CDR3, the DNA is TGCGCCAGCAGGCCTAATACTGGAAACACCATATATTTT.

The chain has TRBV16 and TRBJ2-7; TRBD1 agrees at 9 bases. The CDR3 is 14 amino acids. The germline V gene encodes CDR1 KGHSY and CDR2 FQNENV. V gave up 6 bases and J gave up 4 bases; unmatched junction bases: 7. The CDR3 DNA sequence: TGTGCCAGCAGTCCCCCGGACAGGGGTTACGAGCAGTACTTC. Amino acids: CASSPPDRGYEQYF.

This sequence joins TRBV4-2 and TRBJ2-7; 7 bases map to TRBD1. This CDR3 spans 16 amino acids. The germline V gene has CDR1 LGHNA and CDR2 YNFKEQ. J gave up 3 bases and V 4 bases, and 12 bases lay outside the gene matches. Here the CDR3 reads CASSRLQTDRSYEQYF. DNA of the CDR3: TGTGCCAGCAGCCGCCTCCAGACGGACAGGAGCTACGAGCAGTACTTC.

The gene calls are TRBV5-8 and TRBJ1-5; 7 nucleotides agree with TRBD1. The CDR3 loop spans 15 amino acids. From germline, CDR1 is SGHTS and CDR2 YDEGEE. The V gene end was trimmed by 2 bases and the J gene end by 7 bases; junction bases not matched to a gene: 9. The CDR3 reads CASSLRGGGGQPQHF. CDR3 in DNA: TGTGCCAGCAGCTTAAGAGGGGGCGGAGGGCAGCCCCAGCATTTT.

V is TRBV5-5 and J is TRBJ1-2; 12 bases match TRBD1. Germline V gives CDR1 SGHKS, CDR2 YYEKEE (reference sequence). The ends lost 4 bases at V and 7 bases at J; junction bases unmatched: 5. This CDR3 is 14 amino acids long. This CDR3 is CASSGGTGGSGYTF. The CDR3 region has the DNA TGTGCCAGCAGCGGCGGGACAGGGGGCAGTGGCTACACCTTC.

The rearrangement links TRBV11-1 to TRBJ1-2; D uncertain. The V end was cut by 5 bases, the J end by 4 bases, with 2 bases between. The length of the CDR3 is 10 residues. Germline CDR1 SGHAT, CDR2 FQDESV (reference sequence). The CDR3 coding sequence is TGTGCCAGCAGCCTCTATGGCTACACCTTC. As protein: CASSLYGYTF.

The chain carries TRBV7-6 and TRBJ2-7, with 7 bases aligning to TRBD1. Germline V gene sequence: CDR1 SGHVS, CDR2 FNYEAQ. This CDR3 comprises 15 residues. J lost 1 base, V lost 1 base, and 4 bases had no gene match. The CDR3 spells CASSLGQGISYEQYF. CDR3 nucleotide sequence: TGTGCCAGCAGCTTAGGACAGGGTATTTCCTACGAGCAGTACTTC.

The chain couples TRBV5-1 to TRBJ2-2; no firm D call. Trimming cost V 1 base and J 6 bases, with 7 bases left between them. This CDR3 region has 13 residues. The germline CDR1 and CDR2 sequences are SGHRS and YFSETQ. CDR3 protein: CASSLYVAGELFF. The CDR3 DNA sequence: TGCGCCAGCAGCTTGTACGTAGCCGGGGAGCTGTTTTTT.

The chain couples TRBV6-1 to TRBJ2-7, with TRBD2 identical over 7 bases. V lost 7 bases to trimming and J lost 0 bases; unmatched junction nucleotides: 6. The germline V gene has CDR1 MNHNS and CDR2 SASEGT. The CDR3 consists of 14 residues. In DNA form, the CDR3 reads TGTGCCAGCAACTCGCGGGGGTTCTCCTACGAGCAGTACTTC. The encoded protein is CASNSRGFSYEQYF.

The chain links TRBV6-5 to TRBJ2-1; D may be TRBD1 (6 bases). There are 15 residues in the CDR3. Germline CDR1 MNHEY, CDR2 SVGAGI. Trimming cost V 6 bases and J 3 bases, with 15 bases left between them. CDR3 residues: CASSHPTGSYNEQFF. The CDR3 DNA is TGTGCCAGCAGCCATCCCACAGGGAGCTACAATGAGCAGTTCTTC.

J is TRBJ1-2 and V is TRBV5-4; 7 positions agree with TRBD1. J gave up 8 bases and V 0 bases, and 1 base lay outside the gene matches. This CDR3 spans 12 amino acids. Germline values: CDR1 SGHNT, CDR2 YYREEE (reference sequence). The CDR3, as DNA: TGTGCCAGCAGCTTGGACAGGGGAGGCTACACCTTC. It codes for CASSLDRGGYTF.

The chain couples TRBV30 to TRBJ2-5, with a tentative D call TRBD1 (6 bases). The J call may be incorrect, as the DNA end agrees better with TRBJ2-7. Per the germline V gene, CDR1 is GTSNPN and CDR2 is SVGIG (reference sequence). The CDR3 spans 15 residues. The CDR3 sequence: CAWRPIQGLSYEQYF. The CDR3 nucleotides read TGTGCCTGGAGACCGATCCAGGGGCTCTCCTACGAGCAGTACTTC.